A selection of T cell receptor beta chains follows, all from one sample in a study of cytotoxic CD8 clonotypes in ibrutinib-treated CLL. Here immunoSEQ multiplex PCR was the method, and the copy in TCRdb shows in-frame clones only, minus some. The sample records about 140,000 clones, approximately 75% being singletons. Sequenced material: PBMCs, taken after 12 months of ibrutinib treatment. The receptors shown here come from a human donor with chronic lymphocytic leukemia. Each CDR3 is given with its conserved first and last residue. D genes are given only for firm matches. Rows may omit the clone size; those that give it use once, few, many or a size class.

cdr3_length j_call clone_size v_call d_call cdr3_aa cdr3_nt
13 TRBJ1-2 - TRBV10-3 - CAINHVPEIGYTF TGTGCCATCAACCACGTCCCAGAGATCGGCTACACCTTC
15 TRBJ1-5 - TRBV5-6 TRBD1 CASSAQGGDNQPQHF TGTGCCAGCAGCGCACAGGGGGGAGACAATCAGCCCCAGCATTTT
15 TRBJ1-1 - TRBV21-1 - CASTMTLKMNTEAFF TGTGCCAGCACCATGACCCTCAAAATGAACACTGAAGCTTTCTTT
14 TRBJ2-7 - TRBV5-6 - CASSPRAARHEQYF TGTGCCAGCAGCCCCCGGGCCGCCAGACACGAGCAGTACTTC
12 TRBJ2-1 few TRBV28 - CASSLQYNEQFF TGTGCCAGCAGTCTCCAATACAATGAGCAGTTCTTC
12 TRBJ2-1 - TRBV7-9 - CASSLALDEQFF TGTGCCAGCAGCTTAGCGCTGGATGAGCAGTTCTTC
16 TRBJ2-7 - TRBV28 - CASRQTPGTTSYEQYF TGTGCCAGCAGACAGACGCCCGGGACAACGAGCTACGAGCAGTACTTC
16 TRBJ2-3 - TRBV28 - CASSLMGGGGPDTQYF TGTGCCAGCAGTTTAATGGGGGGAGGAGGTCCCGATACGCAGTATTTT
11 TRBJ2-7 - TRBV7-9 - CASSSAFEQYF TGTGCCAGCAGCTCCGCGTTCGAGCAGTACTTC
14 TRBJ2-7 few TRBV5-6 - CASSLARRLGEQYF TGTGCCAGCAGCTTGGCCCGGAGATTAGGGGAGCAGTACTTC
13 TRBJ2-4 - TRBV7-2 - CASSNPLLSLEYF TGTGCCAGCAGCAACCCTCTCTTAAGTTTGGAGTACTTC
16 TRBJ2-1 - TRBV11-2 TRBD1 CASSSAGAGGYNEQFF TGTGCCAGCAGCTCAGCCGGGGCAGGGGGCTACAATGAGCAGTTCTTC
14 TRBJ1-3 - TRBV5-1 - CASSSGSTGNTIYF TGCGCCAGCAGCTCGGGCAGTACTGGAAACACCATATATTTT
13 TRBJ1-1 - TRBV11-1 - CASSLQMNTEAFF TGTGCCAGCAGCTTACAGATGAACACTGAAGCTTTCTTT
14 TRBJ2-7 - TRBV7-9 - CASSSTEKAYEQYF TGTGCCAGCAGCTCAACAGAAAAAGCCTACGAGCAGTACTTC
14 TRBJ2-7 - TRBV7-2 - CASSLGRVPYEQYF TGTGCCAGCAGCTTAGGCAGGGTCCCCTACGAGCAGTACTTC
14 TRBJ2-7 - TRBV15 - CATSRGSASYEQYF TGTGCCACCAGCAGAGGCAGTGCCTCCTACGAGCAGTACTTC